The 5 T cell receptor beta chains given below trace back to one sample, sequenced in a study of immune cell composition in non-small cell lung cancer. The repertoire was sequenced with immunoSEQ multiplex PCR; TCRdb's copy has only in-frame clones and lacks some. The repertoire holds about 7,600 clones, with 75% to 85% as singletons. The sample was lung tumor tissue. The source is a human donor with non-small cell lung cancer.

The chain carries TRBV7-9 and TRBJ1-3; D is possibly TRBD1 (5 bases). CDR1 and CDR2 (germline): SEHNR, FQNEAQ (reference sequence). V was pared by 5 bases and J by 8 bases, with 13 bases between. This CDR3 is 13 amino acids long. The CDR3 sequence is CASSPEAGDTIYF. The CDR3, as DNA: TGTGCCAGCAGCCCAGAAGCGGGGGACACCATATATTTT.

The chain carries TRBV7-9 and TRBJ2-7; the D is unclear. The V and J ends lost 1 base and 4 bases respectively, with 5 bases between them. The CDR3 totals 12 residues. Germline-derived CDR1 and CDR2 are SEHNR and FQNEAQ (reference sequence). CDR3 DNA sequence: TGTGCCAGCAGCTTAGGGCAGTACGAGCAGTACTTC. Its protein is CASSLGQYEQYF.

Written as DNA, the CDR3 is TGTGCCAGCAGCCCCGGGGGGGATTATGGCTACACCTTC. Encoded protein: CASSPGGDYGYTF. The chain uses TRBV6-6 and TRBJ1-2, with a possible D match to TRBD1 (5 bases). This CDR3 comprises 13 residues. Trimming removed 6 bases at V and 5 bases at J, with 13 bases between. CDR1 is MNHNY and CDR2 is SVGAGI in the germline V gene (reference sequence).

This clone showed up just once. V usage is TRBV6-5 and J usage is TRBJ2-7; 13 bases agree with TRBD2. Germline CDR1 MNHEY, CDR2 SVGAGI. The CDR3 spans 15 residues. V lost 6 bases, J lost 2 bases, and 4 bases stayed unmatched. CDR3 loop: CASRKGTSGAYEQYF. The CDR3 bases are TGTGCCAGCAGGAAAGGGACTAGCGGGGCCTACGAGCAGTACTTC.

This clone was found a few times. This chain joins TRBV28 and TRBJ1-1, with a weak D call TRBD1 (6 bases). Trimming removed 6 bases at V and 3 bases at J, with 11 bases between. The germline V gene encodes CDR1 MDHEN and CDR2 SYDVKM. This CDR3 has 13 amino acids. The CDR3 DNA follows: TGTGCCAGCAGCCTTACAGGGTACACTGAAGCTTTCTTT. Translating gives CASSLTGYTEAFF.